These 30 T cell receptor beta chains were sequenced from one sample in a study of neurological immune-mediated disorders. TCRdb used MiXCR to reprocess the 5' RACE reads, holding one entry per CDR3 protein. This repertoire shows some 83,000 distinct CDR3 sequences, just over 2.5% found once; its top ten account for roughly 1.2%. Material for sequencing was PBMCs. Receptors were obtained from a woman in her 30s with multiple sclerosis.

There are many counts of this clonotype. The V call is TRBV6-5, the J call TRBJ1-1; TRBD1 might be the D (6 bases). V lost 4 bases and J 3 bases, leaving 9 bases between the germline ends. The CDR3 is 13 residues long. Germline V gene sequence: CDR1 MNHEY, CDR2 SVGAGI. Here the CDR3 reads CASSSDSHTEAFF. The CDR3 DNA sequence: TGTGCCAGCAGTTCGGACAGCCACACTGAAGCTTTCTTT.

This clonotype was detected ten times or more. This chain uses TRBV7-6 with TRBJ1-4; D is unresolved. CDR1 and CDR2 (germline): SGHVS, FNYEAQ. V was pared by 4 bases and J by 4 bases, with 16 bases between. The CDR3 covers 16 residues. The CDR3 loop is CASSSGVAGLNEKLFF. The CDR3 coding sequence is TGTGCCAGCAGCTCCGGGGTGGCAGGCCTTAATGAAAAACTGTTTTTT.

This clonotype was seen repeatedly, ten times or more. Relative to the germline gene, one junction end is altered; a read error may explain this. The gene calls are TRBV7-7 and TRBJ2-1; 7 bases fit TRBD2. The CDR3 contains 15 residues. CDR1 is SSHAT, CDR2 FNYEAQ, per germline (reference sequence). CDR3 amino acids: CASSYGVASGNEQFF. In DNA, the CDR3 is TGTGCTAGCAGCTACGGGGTGGCTAGCGGTAATGAGCAGTTCTTC.

The chain has TRBV20-1 and TRBJ2-7; D gene ambiguous. The CDR3 contains 13 residues. The germline CDR1 and CDR2 sequences are DFQATT and SNEGSKA (reference sequence). The V end lost 7 bases, the J end lost 0 bases, and 13 bases lay between the germline ends. DNA of the CDR3: TGCAGTGATGTTTCGAGCGCCTCCTACGAGCAGTACTTC. Translated, it gives CSDVSSASYEQYF.

In this sample, this clonotype turned up many times. The chain combines TRBV29-1 with TRBJ2-1; TRBD2 matches 9 bases. The CDR3 totals 13 residues. The germline V gene encodes CDR1 SQVTM and CDR2 ANQGSEA. J lost 5 bases, V lost 8 bases, and 7 bases had no gene match. This CDR3 reads CSTRTSEDNEQFF. The CDR3, as DNA: TGCAGCACCCGGACTAGCGAGGACAATGAGCAGTTCTTC.

In this sample, this clonotype turned up many times. The junction and the germline gene differ at one end; a read error may be behind it. The CDR3 DNA reads as TGCGCCAGCAGTGAGTCGGGACAGGGGCATAATAATTCAACCCTCAACTTT. Protein: CASSESGQGHNNSTLNF. The rearrangement joins TRBV10-2 to TRBJ1-6, with 10 bases aligning to TRBD1. The length of the CDR3 is 17 residues. From germline, CDR1 is WSHSY and CDR2 SAAADI.

The table lists this clonotype with many counts. CDR3 DNA sequence: TGTGCCAGCAGTTACTCCAGACTAGCGGGAGCATATGAGCAGTTCTTC. The encoded protein is CASSYSRLAGAYEQFF. The rearrangement links TRBV6-6 to TRBJ2-1; the match to TRBD2 covers 12 bases. Germline values: CDR1 MNHNY, CDR2 SVGAGI (reference sequence). This CDR3 has 16 residues. Unmatched junction bases numbered 5, after V lost 0 bases and J lost 8 bases.

Ten or more counts support this clonotype. The genes are TRBV7-9 and TRBJ2-7, with D perhaps matching TRBD1 (6 bases). Germline loops: CDR1 SEHNR, CDR2 FQNEAQ (reference sequence). V was pared by 1 base and J by 3 bases, with 10 bases between. The CDR3 is 14 amino acids. The DNA of the CDR3 is TGTGCCAGCAGCTTAGGTACAGGGAACTACGAGCAGTACTTC. It translates to CASSLGTGNYEQYF.

This clonotype was counted ten times or more. V usage is TRBV5-6 and J usage is TRBJ2-1, with D possibly matching TRBD2 (5 bases). Germline-derived CDR1 and CDR2 are SGHDT and YYEEEE. This CDR3 has 15 residues. The V end lost 0 bases, the J end lost 4 bases, and 11 bases lay between the germline ends. Here the CDR3 reads CASSLELRTYNEQFF. The CDR3 region has the DNA TGTGCCAGCAGCTTGGAGTTACGGACTTACAATGAGCAGTTCTTC.

This chain connects TRBV3-1 to TRBJ2-2; D not certain. Germline values: CDR1 LGHDT, CDR2 YNNKEL (reference sequence). The CDR3 covers 13 residues. V shed 4 bases and J shed 5 bases, with 8 bases lying between them. The CDR3 sequence is CASSRGRTGELFF. CDR3 nucleotides: TGTGCCAGCAGCCGCGGACGTACCGGGGAGCTGTTTTTT.

This clonotype has ten or more counts. CDR3 in DNA: TGCAGTGCTAGAGTTGGGGGAAGGAACACTGAAGCTTTCTTT. It codes for CSARVGGRNTEAFF. The chain has TRBV20-1 and TRBJ1-1; D is perhaps TRBD1 (5 bases). CDR3 size: 14 residues. Germline V gene sequence: CDR1 DFQATT, CDR2 SNEGSKA (reference sequence). Trimming took off 1 base at V and 1 base at J, with 10 bases between the two ends.

At least ten counts were recorded for this clonotype. V gene TRBV28 combines with J gene TRBJ2-1, with D possibly being TRBD1 (6 bases). Per the germline V gene, CDR1 is MDHEN and CDR2 is SYDVKM. V dropped 4 bases and J dropped 12 bases, with 25 bases sitting between them. This CDR3 is 16 amino acids long. CDR3 nucleotide sequence: TGTGCCAGCAGTTCCCCCCCGACAGGTTGGCTGTCAGGGCAGTTCTTC. It translates to CASSSPPTGWLSGQFF.

The table lists this clonotype with a few counts. A much bigger clone sits one base away, suggesting this may be a read error. The rearrangement uses TRBV24-1 and TRBJ2-1; possible D gene TRBD1, 5 bases. V lost 10 bases, J lost 8 bases, and 11 bases lay in between. This CDR3 region has 11 residues. Germline V lookup: CDR1 KGHDR, CDR2 SFDVKD. The CDR3 protein is CATGKGDEQFF. The DNA for the CDR3 is TGTGCCACGGGGAAAGGGGATGAGCAGTTCTTC.

This clonotype was counted at least ten times. The genes are TRBV29-1 and TRBJ1-1; unclear D gene. With 4 bases removed from V and 4 bases from J, the gap between germline ends came to 13 bases. Germline-derived CDR1 and CDR2 are SQVTM and ANQGSEA. This CDR3 has 13 amino acids. The CDR3 here is CSVGREVGTEAFF. The CDR3 bases are TGCAGCGTTGGCCGGGAGGTTGGCACTGAAGCTTTCTTT. The whole variable domain, remainder taken from reference TRBV29-1 and TRBJ1-1, is SAVISQKPSRDICQRGTSLTIQCQVDSQVTMMFWYRQQPGQSLTLIATANQGSEATYESGFVIDKFPISRPNLTFSTLTVSNMSPEDSSIYLCSVGREVGTEAFFGQGTRLTVV.

This clonotype was observed at least ten times. The chain links TRBV27 to TRBJ2-1, with 7 nucleotides matching TRBD1. V trimming: 0 bases; J trimming: 0 bases; junction bases outside the gene matches: 2. Germline V gene lookup returns CDR1 MNHEY and CDR2 SMNVEV (reference sequence). The CDR3 covers 16 residues. DNA of the CDR3: TGTGCCAGCAGTTTATCGGGGACAGTCTCCTACAATGAGCAGTTCTTC. This translates into CASSLSGTVSYNEQFF.

This clonotype was found many times. This rearrangement joins TRBV5-1 to TRBJ2-1, with D uncertain. CDR3 length: 15 amino acids. V shed 0 bases and J shed 13 bases, with 20 bases lying between them. Germline-derived CDR1 and CDR2 are SGHRS and YFSETQ. CDR3 loop: CASSLVPGGSGIQFF. CDR3 DNA sequence: TGCGCCAGCAGCTTGGTTCCGGGTGGGTCCGGAATACAGTTCTTC.

This clonotype was recorded at least ten times. V usage is TRBV15 and J usage is TRBJ2-2, with a weak D call TRBD1 (5 bases). Germline V gene data show CDR1 as LNHNV and CDR2 as YYDKDF (reference sequence). The CDR3 length is 15 residues. V was shortened by 3 bases and J by 1 base, with 9 bases between the two germline ends. CDR3 nucleotides: TGTGCCACCAGCAGCATACAGGAGAACACCGGGGAGCTGTTTTTT. Protein: CATSSIQENTGELFF.

This clonotype has at least ten counts. This rearrangement joins TRBV27 to TRBJ1-1; D may be TRBD1 (6 bases). Germline CDR1 and CDR2: MNHEY and SMNVEV (reference sequence). The CDR3 loop spans 18 amino acids. V dropped 5 bases and J dropped 3 bases, with 25 bases sitting between them. In nucleotides, the CDR3 is TGTGCCAGCAGTCAAACGACCGGGTGGGGTAGGGGGGACACTGAAGCTTTCTTT. Protein product: CASSQTTGWGRGDTEAFF.

This clonotype was counted ten times or more. The chain couples TRBV5-6 to TRBJ2-5, with 12 nucleotides matching TRBD2. There are 18 residues in the CDR3. CDR1 is SGHDT, CDR2 YYEEEE, per germline. The V and J ends lost 3 bases and 0 bases, in that order; junction bases with no gene match: 9. The CDR3 protein is CASSSTSGSPMYQETQYF. CDR3 nucleotide sequence: TGTGCCAGCAGCTCGACTAGCGGGAGTCCCATGTACCAAGAGACCCAGTACTTC.

This clonotype was found many times. The rearrangement uses TRBV7-2 and TRBJ2-3, with 10 bases aligning to TRBD2. Unmatched junction bases numbered 3, after V lost 6 bases and J lost 6 bases. Germline CDR1 and CDR2: SGHTA and FQGNSA. This CDR3 has 13 residues. Here the CDR3 reads CASRSAGGDTQYF. The CDR3 DNA follows: TGTGCCAGCAGGTCAGCGGGAGGGGATACGCAGTATTTT.

This clonotype has ten or more counts. The chain recombines TRBV11-1 with TRBJ1-1; 7 nucleotides match TRBD1. From germline, CDR1 is SGHAT and CDR2 FQDESV (reference sequence). This CDR3 spans 14 amino acids. V shed 6 bases, J shed 6 bases, and the junction held 10 bases outside the gene matches. DNA of the CDR3: TGTGCCAGCAGACGCACAGGGGCCACGTCTGAAGCTTTCTTT. Its protein is CASRRTGATSEAFF.

This clonotype turned up a few times. A read error may be the cause here, since a much bigger clone is one base away. No conserved phenylalanine or tryptophan is present at the end of the CDR3, so a read error is the likely explanation. This chain connects TRBV29-1 to TRBJ2-1, with 8 bases aligning to TRBD2. CDR1 is SQVTM and CDR2 is ANQGSEA in the germline V gene. J gave up 7 bases and V 7 bases, and 0 bases lay outside the gene matches. CDR3 length: 10 amino acids. This CDR3 is CSAGGNEQFC. The CDR3 bases are TGCAGCGCGGGAGGGAATGAGCAGTTCTGC.

This clonotype was recorded many times. This rearrangement joins TRBV20-1 to TRBJ1-1, with D perhaps TRBD1 (6 bases). This CDR3 contains 13 residues. The ends were cut back, 5 bases at V and 1 base at J, with 11 bases in the middle. CDR1 DFQATT and CDR2 SNEGSKA come from the germline V gene (reference sequence). The CDR3 here is CSAGRQENTEAFF. DNA of the CDR3: TGCAGTGCTGGCAGACAGGAGAACACTGAAGCTTTCTTT.

This clonotype was counted many times. The chain links TRBV5-1 to TRBJ2-7, with D maybe TRBD2 (6 bases). This CDR3 contains 14 residues. The germline CDR1 and CDR2 sequences are SGHRS and YFSETQ. V was pared by 4 bases and J by 3 bases, with 14 bases between. The CDR3 DNA follows: TGCGCCAGCAGCGGGTCTAGCGCGCACTACGAGCAGTACTTC. This encodes CASSGSSAHYEQYF.

This clonotype was seen at least ten times. The V and J genes are TRBV9 and TRBJ2-1; 13 nucleotides align to TRBD2. CDR1 SGDLS and CDR2 YYNGEE come from the germline V gene. This CDR3 has 16 amino acids. V lost 3 bases, J lost 9 bases, and 9 bases stayed unmatched. The CDR3 coding sequence is TGTGCCAGCAGCGGGGGAGGGACTAGCGGGAATAGTGAGCAGTTCTTC. This encodes CASSGGGTSGNSEQFF.

This clonotype was observed many times. The chain employs TRBV3-1 and TRBJ2-2; D is uncertain. V dropped 4 bases and J dropped 7 bases, with 10 bases sitting between them. The CDR3 covers 13 residues. Germline V gene sequence: CDR1 LGHDT, CDR2 YNNKEL (reference sequence). CDR3 region: CASSPSGIGELFF. CDR3 sequence (DNA): TGTGCCAGCAGCCCTAGTGGAATCGGGGAGCTGTTTTTT.

This clonotype was observed many times. The chain recombines TRBV24-1 with TRBJ2-5; D may be TRBD1 or TRBD2 (5 bases each). Per germline, CDR1 KGHDR and CDR2 SFDVKD. Trimming cost V 2 bases and J 1 base, with 13 bases left between them. This CDR3 has 16 residues. Here the CDR3 DNA reads TGTGCCACCAGTGATTCCGGGACGGGAAGCCAAGAGACCCAGTACTTC. Translation: CATSDSGTGSQETQYF.

On this clonotype: This could be a read error, since a much larger clone is one nucleotide away. V usage is TRBV5-1 and J usage is TRBJ2-2; perhaps TRBD2 as D (6 bases). Germline V gene sequence: CDR1 SGHRS, CDR2 YFSETQ. The CDR3 sequence is 14 residues long. Trimming removed 6 bases from V and 6 bases from J, with 15 bases in between. The CDR3 region has the DNA TGCGCCAGCATGGCGTGGGGGGAGCCCGGGGAGCTGTTTTTT. Protein product: CASMAWGEPGELFF.

This clonotype was counted ten times or more. The chain combines TRBV20-1 with TRBJ2-7; TRBD2 agrees at 7 bases. Per the germline V gene, CDR1 is DFQATT and CDR2 is SNEGSKA (reference sequence). The CDR3 length is 14 residues. V was pared by 1 base and J by 5 bases, with 8 bases of the junction left unmatched. The CDR3 sequence is CSARGLADVDEQYF. The CDR3 nucleotides read TGCAGTGCTAGAGGGCTAGCGGATGTCGACGAGCAGTACTTC.

In its sample, this clonotype was seen many times. V and J are TRBV6-6 and TRBJ1-1; D is possibly TRBD1 (6 bases). Per germline, CDR1 MNHNY and CDR2 SVGAGI (reference sequence). V lost 7 bases to trimming and J lost 3 bases, with 15 bases between them. CDR3 length: 14 amino acids. This CDR3 reads CASIGGVLDTEAFF. The CDR3 DNA sequence: TGTGCCAGCATAGGGGGGGTCCTGGACACTGAAGCTTTCTTT.